These 18 T cell receptor beta chains were sequenced from one sample in a study of PD-1 blockade in classical Hodgkin lymphoma. Assay used: immunoSEQ multiplex PCR; TCRdb lists only in-frame clones, some missing. The table lists approximately 25,000 clones, around 90% of them singletons. Time point noted: newly diagnosed, previously untreated cHL patient sample. Starting with thawed PBMCs, CD4+ T cells were purified by magnetic negative selection. Source material: CD4+ T cells from blood. The receptors derive from a human donor with classical Hodgkin lymphoma.

The chain is built from TRBV5-6 and TRBJ1-2; D may be TRBD1 (5 bases). V lost 1 base, J lost 1 base, and 8 bases lay in between. Germline CDR1 and CDR2: SGHDT and YYEEEE. The CDR3 runs 14 residues. The CDR3 is CASSLYGGNYGYTF. The CDR3 DNA sequence: TGTGCCAGCAGCTTGTACGGGGGTAACTATGGCTACACCTTC.

This clone was found once. The V and J genes are TRBV7-2 and TRBJ2-7; no clear D. The CDR3 has 15 amino acids. The germline V gene encodes CDR1 SGHTA and CDR2 FQGNSA. Trimming left V 3 bases short and J 0 bases short, with 12 bases between. The CDR3 DNA reads TGTGCCAGCAGCTTCGGGCTCACCCACTCCTACGAGCAGTACTTC. This translates into CASSFGLTHSYEQYF.

This clone was recorded once. This rearrangement joins TRBV2 to TRBJ1-1; perhaps TRBD1 as D (5 bases). The length of the CDR3 is 12 residues. V was trimmed by 6 bases and J by 5 bases, leaving 10 bases between them. Germline values: CDR1 SNHLY, CDR2 FYNNEI. CDR3 DNA sequence: TGTGCCAGCAGCGGCAGGGTGACTGAAGCTTTCTTT. It is translated as CASSGRVTEAFF.

The V and J genes are TRBV5-5 and TRBJ2-7; 8 bases line up with TRBD1. The CDR3 is 15 residues long. V gave up 4 bases and J gave up 2 bases; unmatched junction bases: 8. Germline values: CDR1 SGHKS, CDR2 YYEKEE (reference sequence). The DNA for the CDR3 is TGTGCCAGCAGCAGAACCGGGACAGGCACCTACGAGCAGTACTTC. It codes for CASSRTGTGTYEQYF.

J is TRBJ1-1 and V is TRBV19, with no clear D. Germline CDR1 reads LNHDA; CDR2 reads SQIVND (reference sequence). This CDR3 has 15 residues. Trimming took off 7 bases at V and 0 bases at J, with 15 bases between the two ends. CDR3: CASTPGGSVNTEAFF. CDR3 in DNA: TGTGCCAGTACCCCCGGCGGTTCAGTGAACACTGAAGCTTTCTTT.

This clone was seen a few times. J is TRBJ1-1 and V is TRBV5-1, with 12 bases lining up with TRBD1. The germline V gene encodes CDR1 SGHRS and CDR2 YFSETQ. V shed 4 bases and J 2 bases; nucleotides not matched to a gene: 6. The CDR3 has 16 amino acids. The CDR3 sequence: CASSRDRGPINTEAFF. CDR3 coding DNA: TGCGCCAGCAGCAGGGACAGGGGGCCCATCAACACTGAAGCTTTCTTT.

The chain couples TRBV5-1 to TRBJ2-1; 15 bases fit TRBD2. The CDR3 covers 16 residues. V shed 4 bases, J shed 8 bases, and the junction held 7 bases outside the gene matches. CDR1 is SGHRS, CDR2 YFSETQ, per germline. The CDR3 protein is CASSIGLAGGQHEQFF. CDR3 DNA sequence: TGCGCCAGCAGCATCGGACTAGCGGGGGGGCAGCATGAGCAGTTCTTC.

The chain employs TRBV6-1 and TRBJ1-1; D remains unclear. The CDR3 spans 14 residues. V was pared by 6 bases and J by 11 bases, with 22 bases between. The germline V gene encodes CDR1 MNHNS and CDR2 SASEGT. The CDR3 loop is CASRREVLPWKAFF. The CDR3 nucleotides are TGTGCCAGCAGGCGGGAGGTCCTACCATGGAAGGCTTTCTTT.

Comments on this clone: A junction end diverges from the germline sequence, so it may reflect a read error. The CDR3 here is CVSSLVRTGRETQYF. CDR3 nucleotides: TGCGTCAGCAGCCTTGTACGGACAGGGCGGGAGACCCAGTACTTC. The chain couples TRBV4-3 to TRBJ2-5; 8 bases are a match to TRBD1. This CDR3 contains 15 residues. Germline CDR1 is LGHNA and CDR2 is YSLEER.

The V gene is TRBV4-3, the J gene TRBJ2-7; the match to TRBD1 covers 7 bases. The CDR3 spans 14 residues. CDR1 LGHNA and CDR2 YSLEER come from the germline V gene. V trimming: 0 bases; J trimming: 11 bases; junction bases outside the gene matches: 10. The CDR3 region is CASSQDLVGTAKYF. The CDR3 coding sequence is TGCGCCAGCAGCCAAGATTTGGTAGGGACAGCTAAGTACTTC.

In its sample, this clone was seen once. This chain links TRBV30 with TRBJ1-1; weak D call: TRBD1 (6 bases). The CDR3 covers 15 residues. Germline lookup yields CDR1 GTSNPN and CDR2 SVGIG (reference sequence). The V gene lost 2 bases and the J gene lost 0 bases, with 13 bases spanning the gap. The CDR3 DNA reads TGTGCCTGGAGTAGGACAGTGAAAATGAACACTGAAGCTTTCTTT. The encoded protein is CAWSRTVKMNTEAFF. The entire variable domain, with the rest obtained from reference TRBV30 and TRBJ1-1, is as follows: SQTIHQWPATLVQPVGSPLSLECTVEGTSNPNLYWYRQAAGRGLQLLFYSVGIGQISSEVPQNLSASRPQDRQFILSSKKLLLSDSGFYLCAWSRTVKMNTEAFFGQGTRLTVV.

In its sample, this clone was seen once. The V call is TRBV7-8, the J call TRBJ1-2, with D possibly TRBD1 on 6 matching bases. Trimming took off 2 bases at V and 5 bases at J, with 18 bases between the two ends. The CDR3 loop spans 16 amino acids. Germline V CDR1 and CDR2: SGHVS, FQNEAQ. The CDR3 loop reads CASSLTLGGPSYGYTF. Here the CDR3 DNA reads TGTGCCAGCAGCTTAACTCTGGGGGGGCCCTCTTATGGCTACACCTTC.

The chain recombines TRBV5-6 with TRBJ2-2, with a possible D match to TRBD1 (6 bases). The CDR3 runs to 15 residues. V was shortened by 2 bases and J by 10 bases, with 18 bases between the two germline ends. Looked up from germline, CDR1 is SGHDT and CDR2 is YYEEEE. The CDR3 loop reads CASSFRRQVREELFF. In nucleotides, the CDR3 is TGTGCCAGCAGCTTTCGGAGACAGGTACGGGAGGAGCTGTTTTTT.

The table lists this clone with a count of one. The V gene is TRBV15, the J gene TRBJ1-6, with D unresolved. The CDR3 covers 15 residues. Trimming left V 0 bases short and J 7 bases short, with 10 bases between. Germline V gives CDR1 LNHNV, CDR2 YYDKDF (reference sequence). CDR3 DNA sequence: TGTGCCACCAGCAGAGATCGACGGGTCAATTCACCCCTCCACTTT. This encodes CATSRDRRVNSPLHF.

J is TRBJ2-1 and V is TRBV6-1, with D tentatively TRBD1 (6 bases). The V end lost 7 bases, the J end lost 9 bases, and 19 bases lay between the germline ends. There are 14 residues in the CDR3. Looked up from germline, CDR1 is MNHNS and CDR2 is SASEGT. This CDR3 is CASTLSQGWGEQFF. CDR3 nucleotide sequence: TGTGCCAGCACCTTATCACAGGGCTGGGGTGAGCAGTTCTTC.

The rearrangement links TRBV21-1 to TRBJ2-5. TRBV21-1 is labeled a pseudogene. The CDR3 runs to 9 residues. CDR3 amino acids: CASSHPQYF. The CDR3 DNA reads TGTGCCAGCAGCCACCCCCAGTACTTC.

V gene TRBV18 combines with J gene TRBJ1-5; TRBD1 agrees at 8 bases. Germline assignment: CDR1 KGHSH and CDR2 LQKENI. Losses at the gene ends were 1 base for V and 0 bases for J; bases not matched to a gene: 8. The CDR3 is made up of 18 amino acids. The CDR3 DNA reads as TGTGCCAGCTCACCACGTACAGGGGGTTCATATAGCAATCAGCCCCAGCATTTT. Its protein product is CASSPRTGGSYSNQPQHF.

The CDR3 sequence is CASSVEGRTEAFF. CDR3 in DNA: TGTGCCAGCAGTGTGGAGGGGCGGACTGAAGCTTTCTTT. This sequence joins TRBV6-1 and TRBJ1-1; weak D call: TRBD1 (5 bases). Per the germline V gene, CDR1 is MNHNS and CDR2 is SASEGT. The germline V and J ends were trimmed by 4 bases and 5 bases, with 11 bases remaining between them. The CDR3 sequence is 13 residues long.